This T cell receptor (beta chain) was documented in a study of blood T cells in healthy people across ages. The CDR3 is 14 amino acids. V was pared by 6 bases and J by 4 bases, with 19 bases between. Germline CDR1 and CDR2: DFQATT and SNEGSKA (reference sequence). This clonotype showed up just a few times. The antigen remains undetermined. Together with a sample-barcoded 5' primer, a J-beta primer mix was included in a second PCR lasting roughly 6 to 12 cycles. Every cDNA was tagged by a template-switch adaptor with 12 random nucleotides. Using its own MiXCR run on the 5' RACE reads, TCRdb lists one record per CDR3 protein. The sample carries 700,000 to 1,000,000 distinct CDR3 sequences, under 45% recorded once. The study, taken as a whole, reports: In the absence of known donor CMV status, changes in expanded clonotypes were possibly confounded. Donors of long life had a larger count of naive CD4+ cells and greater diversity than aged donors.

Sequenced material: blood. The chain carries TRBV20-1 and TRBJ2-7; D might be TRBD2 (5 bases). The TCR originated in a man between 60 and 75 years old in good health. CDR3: CSAPPRSGSYEQYF. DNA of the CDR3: TGCAGTGCCCCACCTCGAAGCGGATCGTACGAGCAGTACTTC.